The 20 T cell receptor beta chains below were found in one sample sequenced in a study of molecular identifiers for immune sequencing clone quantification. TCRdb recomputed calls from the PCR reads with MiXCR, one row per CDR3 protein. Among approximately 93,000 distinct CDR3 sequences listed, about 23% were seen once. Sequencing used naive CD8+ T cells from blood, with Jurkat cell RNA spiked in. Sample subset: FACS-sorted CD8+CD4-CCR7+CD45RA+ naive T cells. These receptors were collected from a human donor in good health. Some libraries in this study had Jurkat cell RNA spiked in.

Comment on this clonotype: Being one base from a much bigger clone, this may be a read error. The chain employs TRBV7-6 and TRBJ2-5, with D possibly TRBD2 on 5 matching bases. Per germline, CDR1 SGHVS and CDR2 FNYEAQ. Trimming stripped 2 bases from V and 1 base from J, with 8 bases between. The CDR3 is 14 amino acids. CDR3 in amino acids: CASSLYAGQETQYF. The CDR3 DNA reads TGTGCCAGCAGCTTATATGCGGGCCAAGAGACCCAGTACTTC.

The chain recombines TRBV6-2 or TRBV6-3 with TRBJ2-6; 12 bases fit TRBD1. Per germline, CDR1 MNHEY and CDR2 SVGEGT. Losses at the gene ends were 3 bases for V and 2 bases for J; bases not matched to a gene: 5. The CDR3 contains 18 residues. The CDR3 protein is CASSYPGQGAPGANVLTF. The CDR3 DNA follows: TGTGCCAGCAGTTATCCGGGACAGGGGGCTCCTGGGGCCAACGTCCTGACTTTC.

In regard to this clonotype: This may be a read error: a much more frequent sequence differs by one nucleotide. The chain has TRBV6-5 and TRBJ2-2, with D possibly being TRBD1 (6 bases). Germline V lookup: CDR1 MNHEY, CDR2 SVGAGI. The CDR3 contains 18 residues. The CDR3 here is CASSYRRPQGSNSGELFF. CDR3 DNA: TGTGCCAGCAGTTACAGGAGGCCACAGGGATCGAACTCCGGGGAGCTGTTTTTT.

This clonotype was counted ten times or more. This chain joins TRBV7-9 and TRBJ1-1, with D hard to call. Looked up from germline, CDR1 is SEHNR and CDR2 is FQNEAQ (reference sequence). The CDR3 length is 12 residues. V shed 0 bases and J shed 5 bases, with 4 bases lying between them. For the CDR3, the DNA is TGTGCCAGCAGCTTAGCAACTACTGAAGCTTTCTTT. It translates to CASSLATTEAFF.

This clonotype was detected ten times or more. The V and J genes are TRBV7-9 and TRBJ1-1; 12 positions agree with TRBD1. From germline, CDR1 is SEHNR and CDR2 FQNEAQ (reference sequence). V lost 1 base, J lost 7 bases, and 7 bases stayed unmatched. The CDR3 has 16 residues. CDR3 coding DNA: TGTGCCAGCAGCTTAGGGCCGGGACAGGGGGCTTATGAAGCTTTCTTT. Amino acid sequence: CASSLGPGQGAYEAFF. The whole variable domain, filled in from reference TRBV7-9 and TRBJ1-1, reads DTGVSQNPRHKITKRGQNVTFRCDPISEHNRLYWYRQTLGQGPEFLTYFQNEAQLEKSRLLSDRFSAERPKGSFSTLEIQRTEQGDSAMYLCASSLGPGQGAYEAFFGQGTRLTVV.

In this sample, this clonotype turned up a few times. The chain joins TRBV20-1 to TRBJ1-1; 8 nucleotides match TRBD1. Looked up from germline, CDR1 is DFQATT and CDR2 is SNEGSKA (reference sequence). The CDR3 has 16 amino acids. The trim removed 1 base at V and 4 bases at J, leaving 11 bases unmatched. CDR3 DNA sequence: TGCAGTGCTAGAGCCCAGACAGGGGCAATGTTCACTGAAGCTTTCTTT. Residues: CSARAQTGAMFTEAFF.

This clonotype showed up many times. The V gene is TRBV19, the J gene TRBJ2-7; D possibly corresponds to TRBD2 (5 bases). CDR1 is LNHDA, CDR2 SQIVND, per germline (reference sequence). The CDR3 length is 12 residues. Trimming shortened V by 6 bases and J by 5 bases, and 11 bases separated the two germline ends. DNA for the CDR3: TGTGCCAGTAGCCCCTCCGGGGACGAGCAGTACTTC. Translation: CASSPSGDEQYF.

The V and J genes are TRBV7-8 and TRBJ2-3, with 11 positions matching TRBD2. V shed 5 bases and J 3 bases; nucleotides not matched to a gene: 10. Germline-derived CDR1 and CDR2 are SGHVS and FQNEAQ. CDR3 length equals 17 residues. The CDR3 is CASSKPRTSGGTDTQYF. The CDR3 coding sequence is TGTGCCAGCAGCAAACCCCGAACTAGCGGGGGAACAGATACGCAGTATTTT. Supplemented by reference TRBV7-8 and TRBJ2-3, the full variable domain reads GAGVSQSPRYKVAKRGQDVALRCDPISGHVSLFWYQQALGQGPEFLTYFQNEAQLDKSGLPSDRFFAERPEGSVSTLKIQRTQQEDSAVYLCASSKPRTSGGTDTQYFGPGTRLTVL.

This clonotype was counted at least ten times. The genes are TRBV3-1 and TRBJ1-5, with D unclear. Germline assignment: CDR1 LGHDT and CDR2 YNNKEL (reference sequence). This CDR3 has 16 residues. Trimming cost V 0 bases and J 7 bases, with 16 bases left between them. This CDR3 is CASSQEGPGQNQPQHF. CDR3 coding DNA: TGTGCCAGCAGCCAAGAGGGTCCCGGGCAGAACCAGCCCCAGCATTTT.

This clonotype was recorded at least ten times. The CDR3 DNA sequence: TGCAGTGCTAGAGAAAACAGGGGAACGTCCACAGATACGCAGTATTTT. Protein product: CSARENRGTSTDTQYF. V is TRBV20-1 and J is TRBJ2-3, with 7 nucleotides matching TRBD1. V was pared by 0 bases and J by 2 bases, with 8 bases of the junction left unmatched. There are 16 residues in the CDR3. Germline CDR1 reads DFQATT; CDR2 reads SNEGSKA (reference sequence).

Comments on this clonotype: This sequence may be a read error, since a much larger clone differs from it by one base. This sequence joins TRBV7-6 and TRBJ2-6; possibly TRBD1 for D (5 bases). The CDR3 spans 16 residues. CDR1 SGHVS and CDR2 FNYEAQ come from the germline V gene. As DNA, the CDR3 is TGTGCCAGCAGGCCCAGTTCCGACTCTGGGGCCAACGTCCCGACTTTC. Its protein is CASRPSSDSGANVPTF.

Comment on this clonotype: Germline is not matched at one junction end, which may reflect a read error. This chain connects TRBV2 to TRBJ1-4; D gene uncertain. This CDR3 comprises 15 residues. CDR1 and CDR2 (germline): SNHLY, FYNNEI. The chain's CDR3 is CASSEVPDPNEKLFF. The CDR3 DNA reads TGTGCCAGCAGTGAAGTGCCCGACCCTAATGAGAAACTGTTTTTT.

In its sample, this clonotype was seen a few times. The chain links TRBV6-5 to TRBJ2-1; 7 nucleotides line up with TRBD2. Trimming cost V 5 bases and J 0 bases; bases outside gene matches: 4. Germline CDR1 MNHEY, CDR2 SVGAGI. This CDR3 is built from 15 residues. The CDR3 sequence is CASSPVAGSYNEQFF. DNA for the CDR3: TGTGCCAGCAGTCCAGTAGCGGGCTCCTACAATGAGCAGTTCTTC.

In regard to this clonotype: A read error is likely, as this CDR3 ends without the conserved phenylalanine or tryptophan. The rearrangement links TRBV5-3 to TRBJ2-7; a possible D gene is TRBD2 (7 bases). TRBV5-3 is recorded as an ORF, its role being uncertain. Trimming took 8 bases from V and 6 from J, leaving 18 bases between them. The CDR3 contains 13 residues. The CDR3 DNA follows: TGTGCCAGCAGCCCAAACCGGGGGGCCGAGCAGTACTCC. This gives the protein CASSPNRGAEQYS.

CDR3 amino acids: CASSQELRTQPPHEQYF. The CDR3 DNA is TGCGCCAGCAGCCAAGAATTAAGGACACAACCACCCCACGAGCAGTACTTC. The V gene is TRBV4-1, the J gene TRBJ2-7, with TRBD1 as a possible D gene (5 bases). CDR3 length equals 17 residues. CDR1 is MGHRA, CDR2 YSYEKL, per germline. V was pared by 0 bases and J by 5 bases, with 20 bases between.

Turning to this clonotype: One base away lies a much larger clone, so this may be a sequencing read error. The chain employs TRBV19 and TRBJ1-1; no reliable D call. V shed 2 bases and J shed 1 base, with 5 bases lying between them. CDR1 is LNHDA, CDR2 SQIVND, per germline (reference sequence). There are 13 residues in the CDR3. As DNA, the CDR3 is TGTGCCAGTAGTATAAGTCCGAACACTGAAGCTTTCTTT. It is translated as CASSISPNTEAFF. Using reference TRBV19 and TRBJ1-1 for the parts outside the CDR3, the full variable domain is DGGITQSPKYLFRKEGQNVTLSCEQNLNHDAMYWYRQDPGQGLRLIYYSQIVNDFQKGDIAEGYSVSREKKESFPLTVTSAQKNPTAFYLCASSISPNTEAFFGQGTRLTVV.

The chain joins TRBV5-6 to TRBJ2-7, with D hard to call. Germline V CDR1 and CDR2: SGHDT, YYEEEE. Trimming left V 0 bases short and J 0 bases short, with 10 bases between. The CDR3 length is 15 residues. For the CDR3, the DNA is TGTGCCAGCAGCTTGGTTGATACGGTCTCCTACGAGCAGTACTTC. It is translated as CASSLVDTVSYEQYF.

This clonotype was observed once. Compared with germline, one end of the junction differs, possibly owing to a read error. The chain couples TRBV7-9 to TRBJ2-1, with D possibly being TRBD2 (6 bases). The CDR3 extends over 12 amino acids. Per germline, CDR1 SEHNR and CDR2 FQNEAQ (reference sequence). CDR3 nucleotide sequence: TGTGCCGGCGGGGCTGGTTACAATGGGCAGTTCTTC. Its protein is CAGGAGYNGQFF.

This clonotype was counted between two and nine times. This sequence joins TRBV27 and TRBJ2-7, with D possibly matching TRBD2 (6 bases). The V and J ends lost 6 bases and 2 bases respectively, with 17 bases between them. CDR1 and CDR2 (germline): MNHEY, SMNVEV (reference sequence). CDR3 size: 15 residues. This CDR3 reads CASSPGGARTYEQYF. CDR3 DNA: TGTGCCAGCAGCCCGGGCGGGGCGAGAACCTACGAGCAGTACTTC.

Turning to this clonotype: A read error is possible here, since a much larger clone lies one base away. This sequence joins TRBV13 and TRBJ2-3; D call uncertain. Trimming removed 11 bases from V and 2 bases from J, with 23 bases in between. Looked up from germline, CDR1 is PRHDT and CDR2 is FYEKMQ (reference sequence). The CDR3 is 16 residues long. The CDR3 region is CARTDGLGSDTDTQYF. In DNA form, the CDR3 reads TGTGCCCGCACAGACGGGTTGGGGTCTGACACAGATACGCAGTATTTT. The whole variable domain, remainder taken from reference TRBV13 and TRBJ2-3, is AAGVIQSPRHLIKEKRETATLKCYPIPRHDTVYWYQQGPGQDPQFLISFYEKMQSDKGSIPDRFSAQQFSDYHSELNMSSLELGDSALYFCARTDGLGSDTDTQYFGPGTRLTVL.